This T cell receptor (beta chain) was sequenced in a study of identical twins. Study-wide results and caveats: Researchers caution that invariant MAIT and iNKT cells could partly confound zero-insertion analyses.

Per germline, CDR1 SGHNT and CDR2 YYREEE (reference sequence). The CDR3 is 16 residues long. V lost 0 bases and J lost 4; bases outside the gene matches: 3. TCRdb used MiXCR to reprocess the 5' RACE reads, holding one entry per CDR3 protein. The sample includes about 570,000 distinct CDR3 sequences, 9.6% of them seen just once. Concerning this clonotype itself: Its target is unknown.

These sequences were also reported in another study, on yellow fever vaccine responses in identical twins.

The V gene is TRBV5-4, the J gene TRBJ2-7, with 14 bases that match TRBD2. Material: PBMCs. The source is a woman aged 18-29 years in good health. CDR3 residues: CASSLAGTSGRYEQYF. For the CDR3, the DNA is TGTGCCAGCAGCTTGGCGGGGACTAGCGGGAGATACGAGCAGTACTTC.